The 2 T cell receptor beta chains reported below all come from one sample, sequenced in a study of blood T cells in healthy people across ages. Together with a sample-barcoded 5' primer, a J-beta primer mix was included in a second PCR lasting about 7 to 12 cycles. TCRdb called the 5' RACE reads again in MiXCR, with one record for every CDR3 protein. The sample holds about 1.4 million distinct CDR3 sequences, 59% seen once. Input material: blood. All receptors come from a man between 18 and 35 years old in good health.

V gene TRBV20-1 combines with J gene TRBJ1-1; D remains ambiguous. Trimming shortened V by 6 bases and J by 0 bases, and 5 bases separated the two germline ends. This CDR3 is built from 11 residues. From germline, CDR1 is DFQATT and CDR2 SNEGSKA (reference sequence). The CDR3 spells CSAAVNTEAFF. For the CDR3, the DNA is TGCAGTGCAGCAGTGAACACTGAAGCTTTCTTT.

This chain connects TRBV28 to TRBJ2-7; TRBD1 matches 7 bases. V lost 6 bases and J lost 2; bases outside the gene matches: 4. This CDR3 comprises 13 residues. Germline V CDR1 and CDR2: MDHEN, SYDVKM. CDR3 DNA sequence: TGTGCCAGCAGAGGGACAGAGGCCTACGAGCAGTACTTC. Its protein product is CASRGTEAYEQYF.